Below, one TCR beta chain is given with its context. The table came from immunoSEQ multiplex PCR; TCRdb's copy has only in-frame clones and leaves some out. The data hold some 140,000 clones, with 70% to 90% observed a single time. The germline gives CDR1 SGDLS, CDR2 YYNGEE. This CDR3 has 17 residues. V lost 2 bases to trimming and J lost 7 bases; unmatched junction nucleotides: 14. The sample belongs to a study of control samples from healthy donors and cancer patients. The material sequenced was blood. The source is a woman aged 25 to 45 in good health. The rearrangement uses TRBV9 and TRBJ1-1, with 10 positions matching TRBD1. Here the CDR3 DNA reads TGTGCCAGCAGCGTCCTAAAAGCTGACAGGGGGCAGGATGAAGCTTTCTTT. Translated, it gives CASSVLKADRGQDEAFF.